This TCR beta chain was identified in a study of T cell responses to AZD1222 COVID-19 vaccine. The overall study: Pooled in the analysis were second doses at about 4 or about 12 weeks.

Clones were sequenced by immunoSEQ multiplex PCR, and TCRdb holds only the in-frame ones, with some missing. The table includes approximately 150,000 clones, approximately 92% detected once. Regarding the study as a whole: Sampling captured repertoires only after the peak T cell response. The sample set comprised mostly white British donors with more females, and clonal diversity was possibly underestimated.

Comments on this clone: Its antigen remains unknown.

Looked up from germline, CDR1 is MNHNY and CDR2 is SVGAGI (reference sequence). V was cut by 6 bases and J by 6 bases, with 14 bases left in between. The CDR3 covers 14 residues. The receptor was derived from an adult in good health. The genes are TRBV6-6 and TRBJ2-2; no reliable D call. The specimen was peripheral blood, collected on day 0 of AZD1222 vaccination. CDR3 nucleotides: TGTGCCAGCAGCTATCCACCGCCGGCCGGGGAGCTGTTTTTT. Translation: CASSYPPPAGELFF.